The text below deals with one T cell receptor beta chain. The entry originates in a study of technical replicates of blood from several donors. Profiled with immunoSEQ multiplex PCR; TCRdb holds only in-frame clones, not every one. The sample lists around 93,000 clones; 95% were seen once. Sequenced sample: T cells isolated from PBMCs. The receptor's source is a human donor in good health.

CDR3 nucleotides: TGTGCCAGCAGCGTGGGGACTAGCGTTTCCTACGAGCAGTACTTC. It specifies CASSVGTSVSYEQYF. The chain joins TRBV9 to TRBJ2-7; 10 nucleotides line up with TRBD2. Germline CDR1 and CDR2: SGDLS and YYNGEE. Germline trimming cut 2 bases from V and 1 base from J; bases unmatched to any gene: 3. The CDR3 extends over 15 amino acids.